This T cell receptor (beta chain) originates from a study of control samples from healthy donors and cancer patients. Sequencing was performed with immunoSEQ multiplex PCR; in TCRdb, only in-frame clones are kept and a portion is missing. The sample records 180,000 or so clones, 75% to 95% being singletons. The V end was cut by 5 bases, the J end by 6 bases, with 14 bases between. CDR1 is KGHSH, CDR2 LQKENI, per germline. This CDR3 is 14 amino acids long. The rearrangement uses TRBV18 and TRBJ2-1; D is perhaps TRBD1 (8 bases). Material: blood. The clonotype comes from a woman aged 30 to 39 in good health. The CDR3 region has the DNA TGTGCCAGCTCAAACTACAGGGGGGGCAATGAGCAGTTCTTC. As protein: CASSNYRGGNEQFF.